The 2 T cell receptor beta chains listed next were all sequenced from one sample in a study of T cell clonality in common variable immunodeficiency. Findings and limits, study-wide: Fewer deletions and N-nucleotide insertions were reportedly seen in common variable immunodeficiency TCR beta sequences.

The method was immunoSEQ multiplex PCR; TCRdb's version includes in-frame clones alone and lacks a portion of them. The sample has 15,000 to 25,000 clones, none seen only once. Their cognate antigens are unknown. The sequenced sample consisted of peripheral blood mononuclear cells. Source of these receptors: a human donor with common variable immunodeficiency.

On this clone: The observed sequence ends 3 residues before the CDR3 terminus, with the missing tail filled in from the germline J gene. The rearrangement uses TRBV18 and TRBJ2-3, with 11 bases matching TRBD1. Looked up from germline, CDR1 is KGHSH and CDR2 is LQKENI. J lost 3 bases, V lost 3 bases, and 5 bases had no gene match. The CDR3 loop spans 16 amino acids. This chain's CDR3 is CASSPLDRGQTDTQYF. CDR3 DNA, as far as it was read: TGTGCCAGCTCACCCCTGGACAGGGGGCAGACAGATACG. Full variable domain (rest looked up from reference TRBV18 and TRBJ2-3): NAGVMQNPRHLVRRRGQEARLRCSPMKGHSHVYWYRQLPEEGLKFMVYLQKENIIDESGMPKERFSAEFPKEGPSILRIQQVVRGDSAAYFCASSPLDRGQTDTQYFGPGTRLTVL.

This clone was seen only a few times. The read comes to an end 3 residues before the CDR3 does, leaving the germline J gene to fill in the end. The rearrangement joins TRBV19 to TRBJ2-1; possibly TRBD2 for D (6 bases). This CDR3 is 16 amino acids long. Deletions cut 6 bases from V and 4 bases from J, with 19 bases between. From germline, CDR1 is LNHDA and CDR2 SQIVND (reference sequence). CDR3 loop: CASSLRVSGIYNEQFF. The DNA read from the CDR3 is TGTGCCAGTAGCCTCCGGGTTAGCGGCATATACAATGAG.